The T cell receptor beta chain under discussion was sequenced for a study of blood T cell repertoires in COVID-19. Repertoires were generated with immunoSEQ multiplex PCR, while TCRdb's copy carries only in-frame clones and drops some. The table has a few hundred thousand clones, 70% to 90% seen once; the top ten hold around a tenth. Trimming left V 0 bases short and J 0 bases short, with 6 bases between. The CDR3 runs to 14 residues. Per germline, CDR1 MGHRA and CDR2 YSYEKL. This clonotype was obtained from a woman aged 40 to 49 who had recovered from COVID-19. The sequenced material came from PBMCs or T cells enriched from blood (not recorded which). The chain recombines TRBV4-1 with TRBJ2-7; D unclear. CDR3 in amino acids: CASSQDSSSYEQYF. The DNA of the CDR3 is TGCGCCAGCAGCCAAGATAGTAGCTCCTACGAGCAGTACTTC.